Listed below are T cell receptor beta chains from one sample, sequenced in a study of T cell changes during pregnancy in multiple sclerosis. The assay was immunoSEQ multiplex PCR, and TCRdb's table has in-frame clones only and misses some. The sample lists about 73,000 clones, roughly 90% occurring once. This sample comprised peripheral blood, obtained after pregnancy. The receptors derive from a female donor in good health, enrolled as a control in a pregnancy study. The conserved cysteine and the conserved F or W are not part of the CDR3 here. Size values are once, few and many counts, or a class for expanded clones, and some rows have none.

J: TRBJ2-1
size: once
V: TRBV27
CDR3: ASSFRRQGNEQF

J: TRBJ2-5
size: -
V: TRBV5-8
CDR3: ASTSGAGVGETQY

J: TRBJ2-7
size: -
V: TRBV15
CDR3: ATSRDWGQWNEQY

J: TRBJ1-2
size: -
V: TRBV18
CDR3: ASSPKQGYGYT

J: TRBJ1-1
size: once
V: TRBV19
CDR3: ASKGDRGSVMEAF

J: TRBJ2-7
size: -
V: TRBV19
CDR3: ASSPGTQAYEQY

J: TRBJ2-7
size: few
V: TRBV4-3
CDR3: ASSQDLGSASYEQY

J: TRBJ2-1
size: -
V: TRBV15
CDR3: ATSRDYHNEQF

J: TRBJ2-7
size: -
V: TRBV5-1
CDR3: ASSRESGTRIPEQY

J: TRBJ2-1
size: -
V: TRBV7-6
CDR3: ASSFSTGTGNEQF

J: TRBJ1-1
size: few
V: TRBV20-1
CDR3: SARDGRRAR

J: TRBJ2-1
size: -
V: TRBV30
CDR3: AWSVVGSGYFTSYNEQF

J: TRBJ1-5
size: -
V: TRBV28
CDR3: ASSPRTGNSNQPQH

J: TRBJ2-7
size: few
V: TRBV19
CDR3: ASSIGAGRYEQY

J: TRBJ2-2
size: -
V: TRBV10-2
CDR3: ASSESVAGGSTTGELF

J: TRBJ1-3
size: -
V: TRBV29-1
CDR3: SVVTGSGGNTIY

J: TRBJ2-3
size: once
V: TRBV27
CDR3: ASSFATSGSPQGDTQY